The sequence of this T cell receptor beta chain was determined in a study of OX40 agonist ivuxolimab in advanced cancers. Study context: Having had anti-PD-1, anti-PD-L1 or anti-CTLA-4 therapy before was allowed, and under 50% had some.

J was trimmed by 1 base and V by 3 bases; bases with no gene match: 3. This CDR3 has 15 residues. Germline V gene data show CDR1 as LNHDA and CDR2 as SQIVND (reference sequence). The method was immunoSEQ multiplex PCR; TCRdb's version includes in-frame clones alone and lacks a portion of them. The sample holds about 46,000 clones, 80% to 85% seen once. This specimen was CD4+ or CD8+ T cells sorted from blood, taken in a trial of the OX40 agonist ivuxolimab. The TCR sequence derives from an adult with an advanced solid tumor such as melanoma, head and neck, liver or kidney cancer. The chain links TRBV19 to TRBJ1-1, with 9 bases that match TRBD1. DNA of the CDR3: TGTGCCAGTAGTATCACGGGACAGGGGAACACTGAAGCTTTCTTT. Its protein is CASSITGQGNTEAFF. Looking up the rest from reference TRBV19 and TRBJ1-1 gives the full variable domain: DGGITQSPKYLFRKEGQNVTLSCEQNLNHDAMYWYRQDPGQGLRLIYYSQIVNDFQKGDIAEGYSVSREKKESFPLTVTSAQKNPTAFYLCASSITGQGNTEAFFGQGTRLTVV.